This T cell receptor beta chain appears in the sequencing data of a study of T-cell reconstitution after alpha-beta-depleted transplantation in children. Study-wide results and caveats: Several hundred graft clones that had expanded were reportedly the source of alpha-beta T cells about two months after transplant. Newly generated T cells supplied most T-cell counts and diversity one year post-transplant.

Unique molecular identifiers were built into the TCRbeta library. Via MiXCR, TCRdb re-called the PCR reads, giving one row per CDR3 protein. The profile shows around 700,000 distinct CDR3 sequences, under 15% of them singletons. As regards this clonotype: The antigen remains unidentified.

The CDR3 loop spans 14 amino acids. Germline assignment: CDR1 DFQATT and CDR2 SNEGSKA (reference sequence). Trimming cost V 4 bases and J 4 bases, with 17 bases left between them. The source material was PBMCs, sampled before TCRalphabeta/CD19-depleted stem cell transplant. The genes are TRBV20-1 and TRBJ2-7; D gene ambiguous. This TCR was sampled from a girl aged 2-9 years with congenital amegakaryocytic thrombocytopenia, due to receive a stem cell transplant. CDR3 residues: CSAKVLAEKYEQYF. CDR3 DNA: TGCAGTGCTAAGGTGCTGGCGGAGAAATACGAGCAGTACTTC.